This T cell receptor beta chain was sequenced in a study of response to subunit inactivated influenza vaccine. Germline loops: CDR1 SNHLY, CDR2 FYNNEI. The V end lost 3 bases, the J end lost 6 bases, and 10 bases lay between the germline ends. This CDR3 comprises 13 residues. MiXCR, applied by TCRdb to the RT-PCR reads, yields one record per CDR3 protein. In the table there are about 300,000 distinct CDR3 sequences, 20% to 25% of which are singletons. This chain links TRBV2 with TRBJ2-3; D is unclear. The clonotype originates from a man between 50 and 70 years old who received an inactivated influenza vaccine. The sequencing here drew on PBMCs from blood, taken about 20 months after vaccination. The CDR3 loop reads CASSDSARDTQYF. The CDR3 DNA sequence: TGTGCCAGCAGTGACTCCGCGAGGGATACGCAGTATTTT.